This T cell receptor (beta chain) was sequenced in a study of OX40 agonist ivuxolimab in advanced cancers. At the level of the study: The patients' treatment was ivuxolimab, an agonistic anti-OX40 (CD134) antibody. Those enrolled were approximately 78% male, with a mean age of 60 years and ages from roughly 20 to 90. Three patients, one with hepatocellular carcinoma and two with cutaneous melanoma, achieved partial responses.

Study findings and constraints: The authors did not determine the antigen specificity of the expanded peripheral T cells.

Some clones are missing from TCRdb's copy, which holds only in-frame ones; the method was immunoSEQ multiplex PCR. Here the sample spans 67,000 or so clones, roughly 86% being singletons. A word on this clone: Its antigen is unidentified.

CDR3 length: 14 residues. Germline CDR1 reads SGDLS; CDR2 reads YYNGEE. Trimming took 4 bases from V and 2 from J; bases not matched to a gene: 5. V usage is TRBV9 and J usage is TRBJ1-1; 7 bases match TRBD1. The sequenced sample was CD4+ or CD8+ T cells sorted from blood, obtained in a trial of the OX40 agonist ivuxolimab. The sequence was obtained from an adult with an advanced solid tumor such as melanoma, head and neck, liver or kidney cancer. CDR3 sequence: CASSLTGSNTEAFF. CDR3 in DNA: TGTGCCAGCAGCCTGACAGGGTCTAACACTGAAGCTTTCTTT. The whole variable domain, remainder taken from reference TRBV9 and TRBJ1-1, is DSGVTQTPKHLITATGQRVTLRCSPRSGDLSVYWYQQSLDQGLQFLIQYYNGEERAKGNILERFSAQQFPDLHSELNLSSLELGDSALYFCASSLTGSNTEAFFGQGTRLTVV.